The 24 T cell receptor beta chains given below trace back to one sample, sequenced in a study of cytomegalovirus exposure and HLA in healthy donors (dated by TCRdb to 2017 to 2019). The library was generated by the immunoSEQ multiplex PCR assay. The clones in this table, taken by TCRdb from immuneACCESS, are in-frame only. Not every clone is retained; where verified, under half of the shortfall comes from an unresolved V gene, and the cause of the rest is unknown. The sample table shows approximately 98,000 clones, and over 75% are seen once. The ten largest make up 3% of the sample. Input material: PBMCs. All receptors come from a young woman in good health and CMV-seronegative.

A few counts support this clone. This chain links TRBV6-1 with TRBJ1-5; possibly TRBD1 for D (6 bases). The CDR3 has 14 amino acids. V dropped 6 bases and J dropped 1 base, with 10 bases sitting between them. Germline values: CDR1 MNHNS, CDR2 SASEGT. CDR3 DNA: TGTGCCAGCAGCCCCACAGGGAGCAATCAGCCCCAGCATTTT. Translation gives CASSPTGSNQPQHF.

The CDR3 region is CASSEAGGVQPQHF. CDR3 bases: TGTGCCAGCAGTGAAGCGGGCGGGGTTCAGCCCCAGCATTTT. The chain carries TRBV2 and TRBJ1-5; no definite D call. The germline CDR1 and CDR2 sequences are SNHLY and FYNNEI. The V gene lost 0 bases and the J gene lost 6 bases, with 9 bases spanning the gap. CDR3 length: 14 residues.

The rearrangement links TRBV6-1 to TRBJ2-1; 9 bases agree with TRBD2. The ends lost 1 base at V and 7 bases at J; junction bases unmatched: 5. Per the germline V gene, CDR1 is MNHNS and CDR2 is SASEGT. The CDR3 spans 15 residues. The CDR3 region has the DNA TGTGCCAGCAGTGAAGATGCGGGGGGGCCAAATGAGCAGTTCTTC. Encoded protein: CASSEDAGGPNEQFF.

This rearrangement joins TRBV4-1 to TRBJ2-3; perhaps TRBD1 as D (6 bases). Trimming took off 1 base at V and 4 bases at J, with 15 bases between the two ends. The CDR3 has 16 residues. Germline lookup yields CDR1 MGHRA and CDR2 YSYEKL. In nucleotides, the CDR3 is TGCGCCAGCAGCCAAGTAGGAACAGGGCGGTCAGATACGCAGTATTTT. Protein sequence: CASSQVGTGRSDTQYF.

V and J are TRBV6-6 and TRBJ2-4, with TRBD1 matching 8 bases. Germline values: CDR1 MNHNY, CDR2 SVGAGI (reference sequence). The length of the CDR3 is 16 residues. J gave up 5 bases and V 0 bases, and 6 bases lay outside the gene matches. CDR3 amino acids: CASSYSWGTGENIQYF. The CDR3 DNA reads TGTGCCAGCAGTTACTCCTGGGGGACAGGTGAAAACATTCAGTACTTC.

In its sample, this clone was seen a few times. The V call is TRBV2, the J call TRBJ1-4; 10 bases are a match to TRBD1. V shed 4 bases and J 5 bases; nucleotides not matched to a gene: 1. The V gene's germline CDR1 is SNHLY and CDR2 FYNNEI. The CDR3 contains 14 residues. CDR3: CASSGQGANEKLFF. In nucleotides, the CDR3 is TGTGCCAGCAGTGGACAGGGGGCAAATGAAAAACTGTTTTTT.

This clone came up once. V and J are TRBV28 and TRBJ1-2; 7 nucleotides align to TRBD1. This CDR3 spans 16 amino acids. Looked up from germline, CDR1 is MDHEN and CDR2 is SYDVKM. V was pared by 5 bases and J by 4 bases, with 13 bases of the junction left unmatched. CDR3 protein: CASSRNTGAGGYGYTF. DNA of the CDR3: TGTGCCAGCAGTCGTAACACAGGGGCGGGGGGCTATGGCTACACCTTC.

This clone was counted a single time. The rearrangement joins TRBV9 to TRBJ2-7; TRBD2 aligns across 9 bases. V gave up 1 base and J gave up 1 base; unmatched junction bases: 9. The CDR3 contains 17 residues. Germline V gene sequence: CDR1 SGDLS, CDR2 YYNGEE. The CDR3 nucleotides are TGTGCCAGCAGCGTATCCGCTAGCGGGAAATCTTCCTACGAGCAGTACTTC. Protein: CASSVSASGKSSYEQYF.

This sequence joins TRBV4-1 and TRBJ2-7; TRBD2 agrees at 13 bases. The CDR3 runs to 16 residues. Germline V gives CDR1 MGHRA, CDR2 YSYEKL. The V gene end was trimmed by 3 bases and the J gene end by 4 bases; junction bases not matched to a gene: 6. The CDR3 nucleotides read TGCGCCAGCAGCCAGCGGACTAGCGGGGGAAGGTACGAGCAGTACTTC. It specifies CASSQRTSGGRYEQYF.

This rearrangement joins TRBV28 to TRBJ2-7; 14 nucleotides line up with TRBD2. V lost 8 bases to trimming and J lost 0 bases; unmatched junction nucleotides: 3. The CDR3 has 15 residues. Germline CDR1 and CDR2: MDHEN and SYDVKM. The CDR3 DNA reads TGTGCCAGCCAGGGACTAGCGGGGGTCTCCTACGAGCAGTACTTC. Protein product: CASQGLAGVSYEQYF.

V gene TRBV10-1 combines with J gene TRBJ2-1, with 11 bases matching TRBD1. The V gene end was trimmed by 0 bases and the J gene end by 10 bases; junction bases not matched to a gene: 5. The CDR3 sequence is 15 residues long. Germline CDR1 WNHNN, CDR2 SYGVQD (reference sequence). The CDR3 protein is CASSESGTGGREQFF. The CDR3 nucleotides are TGCGCCAGCAGTGAGTCGGGGACAGGGGGTAGAGAGCAGTTCTTC.

In nucleotides, the CDR3 is TGTGCCAGCAGTCAGGTGGATACGCAGTATTTT. This encodes CASSQVDTQYF. This chain connects TRBV2 to TRBJ2-3; D call uncertain. This CDR3 region has 11 residues. V lost 5 bases, J lost 6 bases, and 6 bases lay in between. Germline CDR1 reads SNHLY; CDR2 reads FYNNEI.

This chain uses TRBV20-1 with TRBJ2-3; possibly TRBD2 for D (5 bases). The CDR3 is made up of 11 amino acids. V was clipped by 6 bases and J by 1 base, with 5 bases between them. Germline CDR1 DFQATT, CDR2 SNEGSKA (reference sequence). CDR3 region: CSAAGTDTQYF. CDR3 coding DNA: TGCAGTGCAGCGGGCACAGATACGCAGTATTTT.

The chain links TRBV2 to TRBJ1-2; D is unresolved. Looked up from germline, CDR1 is SNHLY and CDR2 is FYNNEI. V was pared by 6 bases and J by 2 bases, with 10 bases between. The CDR3 is 13 amino acids. CDR3 residues: CASRVTENYGYTF. The DNA of the CDR3 is TGTGCCAGCAGAGTTACAGAAAACTATGGCTACACCTTC.

The chain combines TRBV5-1 with TRBJ2-2; D perhaps matches TRBD2 (6 bases). In germline, CDR1 is SGHRS, CDR2 YFSETQ. The CDR3 runs to 13 residues. Trimming took 7 bases from V and 6 from J, leaving 13 bases between them. CDR3 DNA sequence: TGCGCCAGCGGGAACTCGGGGGCCGGGGAGCTGTTTTTT. The encoded protein is CASGNSGAGELFF.

The chain recombines TRBV2 with TRBJ2-1; 9 bases are a match to TRBD1. Trimming took 8 bases from V and 1 from J; bases not matched to a gene: 3. The CDR3 spans 14 residues. Per germline, CDR1 SNHLY and CDR2 FYNNEI. The DNA of the CDR3 is TGTGCCAGCTTGGACAGGGGATCCTACAATGAGCAGTTCTTC. Translating gives CASLDRGSYNEQFF.

The J gene is TRBJ2-1, the V gene TRBV7-2; tentative D call: TRBD1 (6 bases). Trimming took 5 bases from V and 3 from J, leaving 14 bases between them. The CDR3 totals 15 residues. Germline CDR1 reads SGHTA; CDR2 reads FQGNSA. In DNA, the CDR3 is TGTGCCAGCAGCCCGGGGACACTCCTCTACAATGAGCAGTTCTTC. Its translation: CASSPGTLLYNEQFF.

This chain uses TRBV19 with TRBJ1-2; 8 bases match TRBD1. Germline CDR1 is LNHDA and CDR2 is SQIVND (reference sequence). The CDR3 is made up of 12 amino acids. V dropped 1 base and J dropped 8; count of bases not matched to a gene: 0. CDR3 protein: CASSIGDRGYTF. CDR3 in DNA: TGTGCCAGTAGTATAGGGGACAGGGGCTACACCTTC.

This chain joins TRBV27 and TRBJ2-5, with 13 nucleotides matching TRBD2. The J segment lost 1 base and the V segment lost 5 bases, leaving 7 bases of the junction unmatched. The length of the CDR3 is 17 residues. CDR1 is MNHEY, CDR2 SMNVEV, per germline (reference sequence). Here the CDR3 reads CASSPGLAGVSQETQYF. The DNA of the CDR3 is TGTGCCAGCAGTCCCGGACTAGCGGGGGTCTCCCAAGAGACCCAGTACTTC.

This chain connects TRBV28 to TRBJ2-7, with 8 bases that match TRBD1. V gave up 2 bases and J gave up 2 bases; unmatched junction bases: 2. Germline CDR1 reads MDHEN; CDR2 reads SYDVKM. This CDR3 has 14 amino acids. The CDR3 sequence is CASSLGRGPYEQYF. DNA of the CDR3: TGTGCCAGCAGTTTAGGCAGGGGGCCCTACGAGCAGTACTTC.

The CDR3, as DNA: TGCAGCGTTGAAACAGTGTCTGACACTGAAGCTTTCTTT. It specifies CSVETVSDTEAFF. The gene calls are TRBV29-1 and TRBJ1-1; no clear D gene. Germline V gene sequence: CDR1 SQVTM, CDR2 ANQGSEA. There are 13 residues in the CDR3. V dropped 2 bases and J dropped 3 bases, with 10 bases sitting between them. The variable domain in full, completed from reference TRBV29-1 and TRBJ1-1, reads SAVISQKPSRDICQRGTSLTIQCQVDSQVTMMFWYRQQPGQSLTLIATANQGSEATYESGFVIDKFPISRPNLTFSTLTVSNMSPEDSSIYLCSVETVSDTEAFFGQGTRLTVV.

V usage is TRBV6-1 and J usage is TRBJ2-7; D uncertain. The CDR3 loop spans 15 amino acids. Germline V gene lookup returns CDR1 MNHNS and CDR2 SASEGT. The V end lost 7 bases, the J end lost 3 bases, and 19 bases lay between the germline ends. CDR3 sequence (DNA): TGTGCCAGCACCCTTTTGATGAGTAAGAGCTACGAGCAGTACTTC. Protein sequence: CASTLLMSKSYEQYF.

This sequence joins TRBV5-1 and TRBJ1-2, with D possibly TRBD1 on 6 matching bases. The CDR3 runs 13 residues. Germline values: CDR1 SGHRS, CDR2 YFSETQ. Trimming stripped 3 bases from V and 5 bases from J, with 11 bases between. The CDR3 nucleotides are TGCGCCAGCAGCTGGGACAAGACTTATGGCTACACCTTC. Its protein product is CASSWDKTYGYTF.

This chain links TRBV13 with TRBJ2-1; a weak D match, TRBD1 (5 bases). The CDR3 length is 13 residues. Trimming cost V 5 bases and J 3 bases, with 8 bases left between them. Germline CDR1 PRHDT, CDR2 FYEKMQ (reference sequence). The CDR3 nucleotides read TGTGCCAGCAGCCTAAGGGGCTACAATGAGCAGTTCTTC. As protein: CASSLRGYNEQFF.